This T cell receptor (beta chain) was recovered during a study of blood T cell dynamics during melanoma immunotherapy (dated by TCRdb to the early 2020s). Regarding the research as a whole: The patients had metastatic melanoma and were given first-line pembrolizumab or nivolumab plus ipilimumab as standard of care in the United Kingdom. Peripheral T cell receptor repertoires of metastatic melanoma patients were profiled before and after one cycle of checkpoint inhibitor therapy to find early correlates of response. The training cohort consisted of consecutive patients, while an additional independent group of patients from the same centre was pooled to form an external validation set.

As for this clone: It lacks a known antigen. No base-level quality is on record; no much larger clone is a single base apart.

The CDR3 numbers 11 residues from cysteine through phenylalanine. Only the CDR3 portion is preserved as DNA: 33 bases, with reading frame beginning at the first base. CDR1 and CDR2 (MNHNY, SVGAGI) derive from the germline V gene (reference sequence). V gives up 7 bases and J gives up 9 bases, and the segment between their germline ends measures 10 bases. For each sorted CD8+ T cell subset, the entire amount of extracted DNA was loaded into the assay. Following the manufacturer instructions, the immunoSEQ TCRb Assay kit was used to amplify TCR beta CDR3 sequences from genomic DNA. The KAPA Library Quantification Kit for Illumina platforms was used to quantify pooled libraries by qPCR. Pooled libraries were sequenced on an Illumina NextSeq 500, clustered at about 0.55-1.2 pM. In the authors' own workflow: TCR data were analyzed with immunoSEQ ANALYZER and the R LymphoSeq package. A rearrangement efficiency score was calculated as productive divided by the sum of productive and non-productive CDR3 sequences. Clonality was assessed using the Gini coefficient and diversity using the Renyi index at alpha=1, with pairwise comparisons between timepoints within each patient. Clonal relatedness, based on an edit distance of 3, and repertoire similarity, based on the Bhattacharyya coefficient, were both computed in LymphoSeq. To classify response, a linear discriminant analysis based on week-3 changes in clonality and diversity was built using the R MASS and caret packages. The source is immuneACCESS, and TCRdb retained only in-frame sequences with V and J called. Part of the clones is not carried over; for the studies checked, unresolved V genes explain less than half of this, and the remainder is unexplained. V, J and clone size reflect that table, while D and trimming were determined from the DNA. The sample table holds over 10,000 clones, of which 91% were seen once. The ten most abundant clones make up around 0.18% of the sample.

Paper-wide results and their limitations: Of the sorted CD8+ subsets, TIE cells had both the greatest clonality and the greatest similarity to cfDNA CDR3 sequences, which suggests active turnover converging on dominant clones. The relatively small sample size was acknowledged as a potential limitation on generalization of the results. The study was unable to establish whether the T cell clones driving the repertoire changes were melanoma-specific or instead reflected general immune activation.

The time point label, read with the paper, signifies: week 3, after first cycle of checkpoint inhibitor. Blood samples were taken before treatment (T0) and at week 3 (W3), following the first cycle of checkpoint blockade. Except for a couple of patients with rapid clinical progression, response was assessed 12 weeks after the first infusion by RECIST 1.1; disease control meant complete response, partial response or stable disease. Patients with prior systemic cancer treatment, concomitant immunosuppressant therapy or synchronous other active malignancies were excluded. In six patients, three progressing and three with disease control, sorted CD8+ memory and naive T cell subsets were sequenced at T0 and W3. Lymphoprep and SepMate tubes were used to isolate PBMC from blood, and red cell lysis was then performed. QIAamp DNA Blood Mini kits were used to extract DNA from PBMC and sorted T cell subsets. CD8+ T cell subsets were live-sorted on a FACSAria III cytometer and were frozen prior to DNA extraction. Fresh PBMC for flow cytometry were kept at 4 degrees C in PBS containing approximately 2.2% fetal bovine serum and were analyzed within 25 hours.

Material: effector memory CD8+ T cells from blood, obtained from a patient treated with checkpoint blockade. The rearrangement combines TRBV6-6 with TRBJ2-1; TRBD2 is a weak D gene call, 6 bases matching. This TCR was sampled from a human donor with melanoma. The sequenced DNA is TGTGCCAGCACCCCCGGGGGTGAGCAGTTCTTC. Translated, it reads CASTPGGEQFF.